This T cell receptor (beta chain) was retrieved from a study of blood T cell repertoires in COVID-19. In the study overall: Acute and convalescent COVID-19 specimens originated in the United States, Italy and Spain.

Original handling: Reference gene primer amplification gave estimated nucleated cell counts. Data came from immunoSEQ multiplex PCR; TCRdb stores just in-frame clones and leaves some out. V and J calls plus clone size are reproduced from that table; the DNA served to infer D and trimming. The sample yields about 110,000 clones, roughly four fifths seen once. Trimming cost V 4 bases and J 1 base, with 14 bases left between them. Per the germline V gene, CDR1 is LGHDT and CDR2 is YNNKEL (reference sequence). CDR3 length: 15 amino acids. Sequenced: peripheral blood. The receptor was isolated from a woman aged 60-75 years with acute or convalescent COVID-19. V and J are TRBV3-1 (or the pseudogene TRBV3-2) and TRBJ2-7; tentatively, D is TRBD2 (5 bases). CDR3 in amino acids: CASSLNMGSSYEQYF. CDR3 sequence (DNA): TGTGCCAGCAGCCTAAACATGGGGAGTTCCTACGAGCAGTACTTC.